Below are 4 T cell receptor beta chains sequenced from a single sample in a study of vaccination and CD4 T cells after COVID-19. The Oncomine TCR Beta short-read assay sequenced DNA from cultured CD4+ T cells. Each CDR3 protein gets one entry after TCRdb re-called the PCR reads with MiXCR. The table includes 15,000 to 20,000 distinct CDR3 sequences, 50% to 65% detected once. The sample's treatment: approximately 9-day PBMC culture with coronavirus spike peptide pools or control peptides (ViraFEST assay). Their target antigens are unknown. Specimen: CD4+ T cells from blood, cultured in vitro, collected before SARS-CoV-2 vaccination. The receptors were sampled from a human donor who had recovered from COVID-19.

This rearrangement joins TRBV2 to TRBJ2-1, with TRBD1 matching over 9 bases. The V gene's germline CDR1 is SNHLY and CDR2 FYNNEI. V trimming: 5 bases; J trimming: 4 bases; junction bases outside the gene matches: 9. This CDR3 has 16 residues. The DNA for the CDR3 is TGTGCCAGCAGTAGCCCCCGGGACAGGGTATACAATGAGCAGTTCTTC. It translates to CASSSPRDRVYNEQFF.

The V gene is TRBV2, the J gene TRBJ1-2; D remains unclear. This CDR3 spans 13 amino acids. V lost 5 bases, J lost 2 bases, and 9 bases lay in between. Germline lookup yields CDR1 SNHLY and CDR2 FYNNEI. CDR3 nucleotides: TGTGCCAGCAGTACGGGGTTCAACTATGGCTACACCTTC. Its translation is CASSTGFNYGYTF.

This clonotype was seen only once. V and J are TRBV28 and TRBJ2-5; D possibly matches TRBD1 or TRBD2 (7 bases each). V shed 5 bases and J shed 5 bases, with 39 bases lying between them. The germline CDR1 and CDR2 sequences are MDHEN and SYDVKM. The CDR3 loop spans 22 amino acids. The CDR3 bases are TGTGCCAGCAGTGAAAGAACGAGCTGGGACAGCCCTCAAAAGAGCGGGACGGAGACCCAGTACTTC. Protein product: CASSERTSWDSPQKSGTETQYF.

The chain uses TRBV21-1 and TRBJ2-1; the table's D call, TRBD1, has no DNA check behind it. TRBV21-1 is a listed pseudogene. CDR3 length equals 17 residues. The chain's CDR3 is CASSPSQGPNFYNEQFF. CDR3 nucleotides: TGTGCCAGCAGCCCCTCGCAGGGGCCAAACTTCTACAATGAGCAGTTCTTC.